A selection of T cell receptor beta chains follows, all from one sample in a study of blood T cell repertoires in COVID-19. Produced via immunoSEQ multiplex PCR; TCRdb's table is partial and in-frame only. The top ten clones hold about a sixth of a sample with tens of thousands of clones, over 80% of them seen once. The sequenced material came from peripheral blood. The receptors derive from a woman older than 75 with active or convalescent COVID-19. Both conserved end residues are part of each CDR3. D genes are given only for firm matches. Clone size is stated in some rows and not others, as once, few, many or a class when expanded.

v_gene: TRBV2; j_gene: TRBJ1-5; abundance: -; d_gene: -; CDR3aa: CASSERWVGGNQPQHF; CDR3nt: TGTGCCAGCAGTGAAAGGTGGGTAGGGGGCAATCAGCCCCAGCATTTT
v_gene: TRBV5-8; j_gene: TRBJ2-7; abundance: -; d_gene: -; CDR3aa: CASSLAAAGPYEQYF; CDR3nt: TGTGCCAGCAGCTTGGCCGCGGCAGGGCCCTACGAGCAGTACTTC
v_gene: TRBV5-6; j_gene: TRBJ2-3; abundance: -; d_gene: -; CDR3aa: CASSLVAQSQYF; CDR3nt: TGTGCCAGCAGCTTGGTGGCCCAATCGCAGTATTTT
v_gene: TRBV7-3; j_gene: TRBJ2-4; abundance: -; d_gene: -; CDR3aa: CASSLTNRVGDIQYF; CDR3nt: TGTGCCAGCAGCTTAACGAATCGAGTAGGGGACATTCAGTACTTC
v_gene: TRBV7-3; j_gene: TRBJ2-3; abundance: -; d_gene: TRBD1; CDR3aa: CASSVGTADTQYF; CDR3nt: TGTGCCAGCAGCGTCGGGACAGCAGATACGCAGTATTTT
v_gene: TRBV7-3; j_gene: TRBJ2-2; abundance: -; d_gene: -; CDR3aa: CASSLGTGPTGELFF; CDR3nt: TGTGCCAGCAGCTTAGGAACAGGGCCCACCGGGGAGCTGTTTTTT
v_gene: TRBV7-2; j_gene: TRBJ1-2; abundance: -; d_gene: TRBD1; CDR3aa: CASSLASLAGGVGGYTF; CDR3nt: TGTGCCAGCAGCTTAGCTTCCTTGGCAGGGGGCGTGGGAGGCTACACCTTC
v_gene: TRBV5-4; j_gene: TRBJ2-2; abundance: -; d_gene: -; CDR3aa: CASSFQGTSTGELFF; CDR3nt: TGTGCCAGCAGCTTCCAGGGTACAAGCACCGGGGAGCTGTTTTTT
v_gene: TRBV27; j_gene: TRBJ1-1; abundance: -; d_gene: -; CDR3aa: CASRIQANTEAFF; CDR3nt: TGTGCCAGCAGAATACAGGCGAACACTGAAGCTTTCTTT
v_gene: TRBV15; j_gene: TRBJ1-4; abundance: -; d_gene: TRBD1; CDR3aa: CATSRDRTGTGNEKLFF; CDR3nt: TGTGCCACCAGCAGAGATCGGACCGGGACAGGGAATGAAAAACTGTTTTTT
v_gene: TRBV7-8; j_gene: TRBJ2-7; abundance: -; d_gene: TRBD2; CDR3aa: CASRWASGSYEQYF; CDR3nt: TGTGCCAGCAGATGGGCTAGCGGCTCATACGAGCAGTACTTC
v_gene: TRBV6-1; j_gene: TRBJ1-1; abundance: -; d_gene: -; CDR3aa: CASSESQGTTEAFF; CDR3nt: TGTGCCAGCAGTGAAAGTCAGGGTACCACTGAAGCTTTCTTT
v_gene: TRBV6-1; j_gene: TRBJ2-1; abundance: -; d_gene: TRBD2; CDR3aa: CASSEGGAGAYNEQFF; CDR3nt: TGTGCCAGCAGTGAAGGGGGAGCGGGGGCCTACAATGAGCAGTTCTTC
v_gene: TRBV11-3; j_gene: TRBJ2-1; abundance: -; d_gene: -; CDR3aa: CASSLGGAVYNEQFF; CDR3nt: TGTGCCAGCAGCTTAGGCGGGGCGGTGTACAATGAGCAGTTCTTC
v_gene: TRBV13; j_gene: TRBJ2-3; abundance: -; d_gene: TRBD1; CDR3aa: CASSGTGADTQYF; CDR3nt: TGTGCCAGCAGCGGAACAGGGGCAGATACGCAGTATTTT
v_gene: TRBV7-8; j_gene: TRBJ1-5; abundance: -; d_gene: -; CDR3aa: CASSPGPGQPQHF; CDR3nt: TGTGCCAGCAGCCCAGGGCCTGGACAGCCCCAGCATTTT
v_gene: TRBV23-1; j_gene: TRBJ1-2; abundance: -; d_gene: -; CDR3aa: CASSHPTVDGYTF; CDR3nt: TGCGCCAGCAGTCACCCGACAGTGGATGGCTACACCTTC
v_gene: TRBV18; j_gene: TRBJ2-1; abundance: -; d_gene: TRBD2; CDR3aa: CASSQRRVPGQREGLNEQFF; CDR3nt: TGTGCCAGCTCACAAAGGAGGGTGCCGGGTCAGCGGGAGGGCCTGAATGAGCAGTTCTTC
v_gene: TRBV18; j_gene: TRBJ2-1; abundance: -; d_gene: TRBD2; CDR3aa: CASSPRLSSGTYNEQFF; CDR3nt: TGTGCCAGCTCACCCAGACTATCAAGCGGGACCTACAATGAGCAGTTCTTC
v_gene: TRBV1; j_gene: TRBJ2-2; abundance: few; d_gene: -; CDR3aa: CTSSQVSLGGTGELFF; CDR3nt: TGCACCAGCAGCCAAGTGTCACTCGGAGGCACCGGGGAGCTGTTTTTT
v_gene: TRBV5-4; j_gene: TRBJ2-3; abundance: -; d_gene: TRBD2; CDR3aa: CASSSRTSGRADTQYF; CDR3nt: TGTGCCAGCAGCTCACGGACTAGCGGAAGAGCAGATACGCAGTATTTT
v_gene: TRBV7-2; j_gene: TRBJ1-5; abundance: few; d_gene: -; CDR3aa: CASSLGAGDQPQHF; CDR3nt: TGTGCCAGCAGCTTAGGGGCAGGGGATCAGCCCCAGCATTTT
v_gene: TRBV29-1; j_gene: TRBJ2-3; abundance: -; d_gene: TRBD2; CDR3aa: CSVLAGGTDTQYF; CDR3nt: TGCAGCGTTTTGGCGGGGGGTACAGATACGCAGTATTTT
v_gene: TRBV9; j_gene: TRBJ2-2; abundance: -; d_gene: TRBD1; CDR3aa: CASSPRQGMSTGELFF; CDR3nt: TGTGCCAGCAGCCCGAGACAGGGGATGAGCACCGGGGAGCTGTTTTTT
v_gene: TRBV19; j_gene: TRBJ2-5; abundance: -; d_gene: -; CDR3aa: CASSIDRGKTQYF; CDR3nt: TGTGCCAGTAGTATAGATCGGGGAAAGACCCAGTACTTC
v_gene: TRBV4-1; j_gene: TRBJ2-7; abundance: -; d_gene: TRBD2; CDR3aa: CASSPLAGGYEQYF; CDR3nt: TGCGCCAGCAGCCCTCTAGCGGGGGGGTACGAGCAGTACTTC
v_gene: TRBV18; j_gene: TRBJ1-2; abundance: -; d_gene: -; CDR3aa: CASSPLIESAYGYTF; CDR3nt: TGTGCCAGCTCACCACTTATAGAATCTGCCTATGGCTACACCTTC
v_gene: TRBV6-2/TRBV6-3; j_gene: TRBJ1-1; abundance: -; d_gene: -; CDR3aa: CASTPLGAANTEAFF; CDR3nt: TGTGCCAGCACCCCCTTGGGGGCCGCGAACACTGAAGCTTTCTTT
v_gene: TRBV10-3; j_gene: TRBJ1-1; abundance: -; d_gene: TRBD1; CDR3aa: CAISPTGGGTEAFF; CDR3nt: TGTGCCATCAGCCCGACAGGGGGGGGCACTGAAGCTTTCTTT
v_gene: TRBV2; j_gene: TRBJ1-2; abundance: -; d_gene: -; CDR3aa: CASWVGVGGYTF; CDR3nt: TGTGCCAGTTGGGTAGGGGTAGGTGGCTACACCTTC
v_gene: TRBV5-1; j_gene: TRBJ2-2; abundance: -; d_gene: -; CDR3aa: CASSSPPAETTGELFF; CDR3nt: TGCGCCAGCAGCTCGCCTCCAGCGGAGACCACCGGGGAGCTGTTTTTT
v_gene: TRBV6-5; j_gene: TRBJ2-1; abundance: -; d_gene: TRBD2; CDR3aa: CASSPRGGWGNEQFF; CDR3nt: TGTGCCAGCAGTCCCCGGGGGGGCTGGGGCAATGAGCAGTTCTTC
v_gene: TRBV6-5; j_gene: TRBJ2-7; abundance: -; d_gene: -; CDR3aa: CASSYGGAPFEQYF; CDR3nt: TGTGCCAGCAGTTACGGGGGGGCGCCGTTCGAGCAGTACTTC
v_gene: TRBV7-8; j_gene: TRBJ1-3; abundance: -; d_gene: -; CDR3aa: CASRSGSGNTIYF; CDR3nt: TGTGCCAGCAGATCCGGCTCTGGAAACACCATATATTTT
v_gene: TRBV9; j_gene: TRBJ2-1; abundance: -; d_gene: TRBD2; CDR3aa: CASSGTGAGEYSEQFF; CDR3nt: TGTGCCAGCAGCGGGACTGGAGCGGGGGAGTACAGTGAGCAGTTCTTC
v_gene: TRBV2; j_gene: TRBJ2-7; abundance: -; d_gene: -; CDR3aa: CASSKDRSYSYEQYF; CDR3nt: TGTGCCAGCAGCAAAGACAGGTCCTACTCCTACGAGCAGTACTTC
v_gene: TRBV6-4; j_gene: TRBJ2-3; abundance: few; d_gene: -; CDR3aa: CASNNTRTEQITDTQYF; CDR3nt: TGTGCCAGCAACAATACGCGGACAGAACAAATCACAGATACGCAGTATTTT
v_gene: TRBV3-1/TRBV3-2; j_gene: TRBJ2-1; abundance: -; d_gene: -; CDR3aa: CASSPPTGGYNEQFF; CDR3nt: TGTGCCAGCAGCCCCCCAACCGGGGGCTACAATGAGCAGTTCTTC
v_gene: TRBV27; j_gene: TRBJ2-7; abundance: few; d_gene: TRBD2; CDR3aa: CASSLRPSGRGSYEQYF; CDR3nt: TGTGCCAGCAGTTTAAGGCCTAGCGGGAGAGGGTCCTACGAGCAGTACTTC
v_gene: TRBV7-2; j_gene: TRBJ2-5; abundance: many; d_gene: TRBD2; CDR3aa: CASSFRSGRVGETQYF; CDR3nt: TGTGCCAGCAGCTTTCGTTCCGGGAGGGTGGGAGAGACCCAGTACTTC
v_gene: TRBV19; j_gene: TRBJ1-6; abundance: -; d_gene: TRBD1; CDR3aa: CASSATGRFDSPLHF; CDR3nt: TGTGCCAGTAGTGCGACAGGGAGGTTTGACTCACCCCTCCACTTT
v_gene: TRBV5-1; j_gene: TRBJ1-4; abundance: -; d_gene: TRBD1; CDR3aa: CASSPSTGTWEKLFF; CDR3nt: TGCGCCAGCAGCCCATCGACAGGGACCTGGGAAAAACTGTTTTTT
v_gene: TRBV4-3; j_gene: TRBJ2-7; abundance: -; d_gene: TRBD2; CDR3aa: CASSSQPGGRAYEQYF; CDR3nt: TGCGCCAGCAGCTCGCAGCCCGGGGGGAGGGCCTACGAGCAGTACTTC
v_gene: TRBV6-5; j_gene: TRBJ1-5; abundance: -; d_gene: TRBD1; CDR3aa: CASSLTGSSNQPQHF; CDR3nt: TGTGCCAGCAGCTTGACAGGGAGTAGCAATCAGCCCCAGCATTTT
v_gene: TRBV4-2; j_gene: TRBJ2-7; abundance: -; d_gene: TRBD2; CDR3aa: CASSQGTSGAGSSYEQYF; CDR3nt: TGTGCCAGCAGCCAAGGGACTAGCGGGGCCGGAAGCTCCTACGAGCAGTACTTC